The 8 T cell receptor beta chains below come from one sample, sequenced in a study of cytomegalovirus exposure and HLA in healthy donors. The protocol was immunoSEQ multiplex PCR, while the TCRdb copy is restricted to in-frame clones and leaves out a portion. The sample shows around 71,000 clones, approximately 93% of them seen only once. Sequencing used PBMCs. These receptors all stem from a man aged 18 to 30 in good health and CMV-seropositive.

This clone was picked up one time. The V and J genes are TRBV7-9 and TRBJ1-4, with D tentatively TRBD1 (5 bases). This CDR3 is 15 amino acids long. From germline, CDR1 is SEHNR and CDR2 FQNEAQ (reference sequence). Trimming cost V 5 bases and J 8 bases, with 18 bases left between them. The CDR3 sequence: CASSPKAGLGEKLFF. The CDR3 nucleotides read TGTGCCAGCAGCCCGAAGGCGGGGCTGGGGGAAAAACTGTTTTTT.

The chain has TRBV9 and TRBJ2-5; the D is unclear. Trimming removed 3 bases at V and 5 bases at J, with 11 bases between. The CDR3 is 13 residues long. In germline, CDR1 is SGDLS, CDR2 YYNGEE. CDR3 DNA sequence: TGTGCCAGCAGCGAAAATAGCTTCGAGACCCAGTACTTC. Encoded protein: CASSENSFETQYF.

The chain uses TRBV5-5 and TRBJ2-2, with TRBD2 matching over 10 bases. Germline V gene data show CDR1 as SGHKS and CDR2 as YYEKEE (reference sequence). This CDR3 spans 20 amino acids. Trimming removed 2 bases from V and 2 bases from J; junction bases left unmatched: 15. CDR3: CASSFTGESSGRRNTGELFF. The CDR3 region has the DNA TGTGCCAGCAGCTTCACAGGGGAAAGTAGCGGGAGGCGTAACACCGGGGAGCTGTTTTTT.

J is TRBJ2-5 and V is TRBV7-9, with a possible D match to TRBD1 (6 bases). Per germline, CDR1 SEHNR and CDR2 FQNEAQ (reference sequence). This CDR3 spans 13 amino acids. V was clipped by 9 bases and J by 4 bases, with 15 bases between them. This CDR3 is CARPRQVVETQYF. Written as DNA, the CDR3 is TGTGCCAGACCGAGACAGGTGGTAGAGACCCAGTACTTC.

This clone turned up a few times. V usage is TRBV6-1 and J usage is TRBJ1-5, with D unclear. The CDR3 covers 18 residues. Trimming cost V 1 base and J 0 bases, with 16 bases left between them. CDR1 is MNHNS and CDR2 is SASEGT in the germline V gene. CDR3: CASSEGTRARYSNQPQHF. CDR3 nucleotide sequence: TGTGCCAGCAGTGAAGGGACTCGGGCGCGCTATAGCAATCAGCCCCAGCATTTT.

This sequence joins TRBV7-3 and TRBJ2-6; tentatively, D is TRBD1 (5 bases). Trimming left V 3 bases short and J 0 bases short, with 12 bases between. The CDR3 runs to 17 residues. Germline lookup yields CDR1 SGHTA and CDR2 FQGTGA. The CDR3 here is CASSLTAVFSGANVLTF. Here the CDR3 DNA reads TGTGCCAGCAGCTTGACAGCAGTTTTCTCTGGGGCCAACGTCCTGACTTTC.

The CDR3, as DNA: TGTGCCAGCTCACCAGGGCGCATGGATACGCAGTATTTT. This codes for CASSPGRMDTQYF. This sequence joins TRBV18 and TRBJ2-3; D remains ambiguous. This CDR3 is built from 13 residues. V shed 2 bases and J shed 6 bases, with 9 bases lying between them. Germline V gene lookup returns CDR1 KGHSH and CDR2 LQKENI.

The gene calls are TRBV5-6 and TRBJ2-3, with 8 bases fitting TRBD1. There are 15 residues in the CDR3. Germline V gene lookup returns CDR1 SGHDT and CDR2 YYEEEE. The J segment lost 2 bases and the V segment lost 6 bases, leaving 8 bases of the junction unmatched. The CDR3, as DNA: TGTGCCAGCACCCGGACAGGGACCCTCACAGATACGCAGTATTTT. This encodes CASTRTGTLTDTQYF.